Each of the 2 T cell receptor beta chains below was sequenced from the same sample in a study of regulatory T cells in long-lasting Graves disease (dated by TCRdb to the early 2020s). The library was made by multiplex PCR. Sequencing was performed on an Illumina HiSeq 4000. TCR beta libraries were built with iRepertoire HTBI primers and Arm-PCR amplification of CDR3 regions. TCRdb reanalyzed the raw reads on its own, using fastp at Q25 for trimming and MiXCR for clone calling, and kept in-frame beta chains. Here each entry gathers all rows of one CDR3 protein and keeps the most common genes and DNA. The sample includes approximately 440,000 distinct CDR3 sequences, with about 16% observed a single time. The ten most abundant clones make up over 9% of the sample. The label giving this sample's time point can be read as: newly diagnosed GD, antithyroid drugs for less than 3 months. For both TCR sequencing and RNA sequencing, RNA was extracted from PBMCs using TRIzol.

The data also belong to a second study, concerning T cells in Graves' hyperthyroidism and ophthalmopathy.

Here the sequenced sample was peripheral blood mononuclear cells (PBMCs), taken at new diagnosis, from a patient treated with antithyroid drugs. The receptors shown here come from a man aged 40-49 years with Graves disease. Donor details come from another sample of the same person, matched by shared clones.

The table lists this clonotype with a few counts. One junction end does not reproduce the germline sequence, and a read error may be involved. The chain links TRBV12-3 or TRBV12-4 to TRBJ1-2; D might be TRBD1 (5 bases). The CDR3 sequence is 13 residues long. CDR3: CASSLDRRVGHTF. DNA for the CDR3: TGTGCCAGCAGTTTAGACAGGCGGGTTGGCCACACCTTC.

This clonotype was seen many times. This rearrangement joins TRBV6-1 to TRBJ2-2; a possible D gene is TRBD2 (7 bases). Germline CDR1 and CDR2: MNHNS and SASEGT. The CDR3 has 14 amino acids. Trimming removed 11 bases from V and 7 bases from J, with 20 bases in between. CDR3 bases: TGTGCCGGGGGTGCCGGGGGGCATGGCGGGGAGCTGTTTTTT. Protein product: CAGGAGGHGGELFF.